This T cell receptor beta chain was captured in a study of blood T cell repertoires in COVID-19. Across the whole study: Acute and convalescent COVID-19 specimens originated in the United States, Italy and Spain. PBMCs, B-cell-depleted T cells, or T cells provided the cDNA or gDNA that made up the material.

Under the authors' procedure: Reference gene primer amplification gave nucleated cell count estimates. Here immunoSEQ multiplex PCR was the method, and the copy in TCRdb shows in-frame clones only, minus some. V and J calls and clone size are copied from that table; D and trimming were computed from the DNA. The table lists roughly 92,000 clones, roughly 88% of them singletons, with roughly a third in the top ten. CDR1 is SGHVS, CDR2 FNYEAQ, per germline. The CDR3 loop spans 15 amino acids. V lost 1 base and J 5 bases, leaving 14 bases between the germline ends. The TCR comes from an elderly woman with active or convalescent COVID-19. Input material: peripheral blood. The chain employs TRBV7-6 and TRBJ2-5; no reliable D call. The CDR3 loop is CASSLEDSIWETQYF. The CDR3 DNA sequence: TGTGCCAGCAGCTTAGAAGATTCTATTTGGGAGACCCAGTACTTC.